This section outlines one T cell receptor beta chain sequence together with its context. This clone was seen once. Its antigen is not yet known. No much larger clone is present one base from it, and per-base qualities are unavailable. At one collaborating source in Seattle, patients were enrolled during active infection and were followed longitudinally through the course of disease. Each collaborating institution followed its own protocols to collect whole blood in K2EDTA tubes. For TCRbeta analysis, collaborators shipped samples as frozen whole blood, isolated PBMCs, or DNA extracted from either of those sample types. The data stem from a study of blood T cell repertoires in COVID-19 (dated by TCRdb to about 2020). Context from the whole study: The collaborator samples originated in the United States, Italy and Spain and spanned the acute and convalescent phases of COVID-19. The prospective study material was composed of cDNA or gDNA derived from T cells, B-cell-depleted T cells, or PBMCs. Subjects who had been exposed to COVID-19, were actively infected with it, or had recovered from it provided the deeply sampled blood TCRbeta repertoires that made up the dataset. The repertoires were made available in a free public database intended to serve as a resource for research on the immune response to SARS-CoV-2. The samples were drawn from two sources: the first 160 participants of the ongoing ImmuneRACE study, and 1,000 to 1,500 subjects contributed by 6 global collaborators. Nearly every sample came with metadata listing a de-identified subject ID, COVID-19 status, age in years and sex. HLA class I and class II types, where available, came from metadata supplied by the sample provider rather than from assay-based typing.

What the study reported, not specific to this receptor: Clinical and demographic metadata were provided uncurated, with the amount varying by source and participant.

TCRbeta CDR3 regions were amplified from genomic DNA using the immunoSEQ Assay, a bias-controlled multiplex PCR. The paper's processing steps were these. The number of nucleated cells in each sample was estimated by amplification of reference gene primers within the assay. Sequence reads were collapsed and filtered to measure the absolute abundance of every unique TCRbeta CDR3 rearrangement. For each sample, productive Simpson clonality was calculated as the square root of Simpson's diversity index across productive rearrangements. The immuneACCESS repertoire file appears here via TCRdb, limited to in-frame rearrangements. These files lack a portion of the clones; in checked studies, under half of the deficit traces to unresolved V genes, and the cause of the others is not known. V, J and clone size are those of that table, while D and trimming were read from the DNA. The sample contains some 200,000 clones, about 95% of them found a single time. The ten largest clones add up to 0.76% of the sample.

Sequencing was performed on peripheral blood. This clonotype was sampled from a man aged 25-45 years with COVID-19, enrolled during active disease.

The bases are TGTGCCAGTAGTCTTACGGGGGACACTGAAGCTTTCTTT. The translation is CASSLTGDTEAFF. Recombination joined TRBV19 with TRBJ1-1; TRBD1 is perhaps the D gene, given 5 matching bases. CDR1 and CDR2 (LNHDA, SQIVND) derive from the germline V gene (reference sequence). From its cysteine to its phenylalanine, the CDR3 spans 13 amino acids. The retained sequence is limited to the CDR3, 39 bases, with the frame set at the first base. Trimming removed 5 bases from V and 3 bases from J, leaving 10 bases between the germline ends.